Below, one TCR beta chain is given with its context. This clone came up once. Its binding antigen is unknown. The junction differs from germline at one of its ends, possibly a read error. The data were taken from a study of preoperative IRX-2 immunotherapy in early breast cancer (dated by TCRdb to the late 2010s). Libraries were constructed by the immunoSEQ multiplex PCR assay. TCRdb took over this immuneACCESS table, retaining in-frame rearrangements with V and J assigned. Such tables are incomplete; in checked studies, under half of the missing clones stem from an unresolved V gene, and the remainder is unexplained. The sample yields about 26,000 clones; about three quarters were counted once. The leading ten clones occupy roughly 6.8% of the sample. The sample's treatment or condition label is to be understood as: preoperative locoregional IRX-2 cytokine immunotherapy. The samples were obtained from a phase Ib study that tested preoperative, locoregional IRX-2 cytokine immunotherapy designed to prime immune responses. The donors were early-stage breast cancer patients who were given IRX-2 prior to surgery.

The CDR3 numbers 14 residues from cysteine through phenylalanine. The kept DNA is CDR3 alone, 42 bases in frame from the first base. CDR1 LNHDA and CDR2 SQIVND were looked up in the germline V gene (reference sequence). The clonotype originates from a human donor with breast cancer. The chain joins TRBV19 to TRBJ1-1, with TRBD1 as a weak D call on 5 bases. The sample in question was lymph node tissue, obtained after IRX-2 immunotherapy. Here the CDR3 is given as CTSSWTTANTEAFF. The nucleotide sequence is given as TGTACCAGTAGTTGGACAACCGCGAACACTGAAGCTTTCTTT.